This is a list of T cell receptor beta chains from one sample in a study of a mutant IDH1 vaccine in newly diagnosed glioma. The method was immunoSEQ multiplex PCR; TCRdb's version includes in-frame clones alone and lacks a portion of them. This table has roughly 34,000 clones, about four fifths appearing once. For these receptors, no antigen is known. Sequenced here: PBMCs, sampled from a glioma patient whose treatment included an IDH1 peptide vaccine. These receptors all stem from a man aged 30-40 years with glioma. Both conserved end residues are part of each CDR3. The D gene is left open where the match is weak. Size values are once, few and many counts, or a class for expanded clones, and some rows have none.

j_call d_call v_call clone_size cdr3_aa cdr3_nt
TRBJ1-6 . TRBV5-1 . CASSSGSHNSPLHF TGCGCCAGCAGCTCGGGATCACATAATTCACCCCTCCACTTT
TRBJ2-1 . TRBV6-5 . CASSYTDSDNEQFF TGTGCCAGCAGTTACACCGACAGCGACAATGAGCAGTTCTTC
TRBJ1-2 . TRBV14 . CASSQGLRVGGYTF TGTGCCAGCAGCCAAGGGCTAAGGGTTGGAGGCTACACCTTC
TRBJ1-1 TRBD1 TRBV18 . CASSPGQGPVVFF TGTGCCAGCTCACCGGGACAGGGTCCCGTTGTTTTCTTT
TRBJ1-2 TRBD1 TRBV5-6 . CASSWETGNGGYTF TGTGCCAGCAGCTGGGAGACAGGGAATGGAGGCTACACCTTC
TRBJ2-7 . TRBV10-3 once CAISETYYEQYF TGTGCCATCAGTGAAACCTACTACGAGCAGTACTTC
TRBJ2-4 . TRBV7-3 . CASSSGGWGNIQYF TGTGCCAGCAGCTCCGGTGGGTGGGGGAACATTCAGTACTTC
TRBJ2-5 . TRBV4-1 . CASSQAGGSAETQYF TGCGCCAGCAGCCAAGCAGGAGGTTCGGCAGAGACCCAGTACTTC
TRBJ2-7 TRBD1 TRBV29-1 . CSVITRQGHSYEQYF TGCAGCGTTATTACCCGACAGGGGCACTCCTACGAGCAGTACTTC
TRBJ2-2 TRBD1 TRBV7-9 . CASRAGTGNTGELFF TGTGCCAGCAGAGCCGGGACAGGAAACACCGGGGAGCTGTTTTTT
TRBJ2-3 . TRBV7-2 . CASSLGPSTDTQYF TGTGCCAGCAGCCTGGGACCTAGCACAGATACGCAGTATTTT
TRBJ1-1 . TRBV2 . CASSVAENTEAFF TGTGCCAGCAGTGTTGCGGAGAACACTGAAGCTTTCTTT
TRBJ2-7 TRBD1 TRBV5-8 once CASSLAGQGSYEQYF TGTGCCAGCAGCTTGGCCGGACAGGGGTCCTACGAGCAGTACTTC
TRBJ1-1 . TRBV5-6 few CASSLGFAEAFF TGTGCCAGCAGCTTGGGATTCGCTGAAGCTTTCTTT
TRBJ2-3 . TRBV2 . CASSAQGVDTQYF TGTGCCAGCAGTGCCCAGGGTGTGGATACGCAGTATTTT
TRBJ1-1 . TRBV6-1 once CASSGRDRNTEAFF TGTGCCAGCAGTGGCCGCGACAGGAACACTGAAGCTTTCTTT
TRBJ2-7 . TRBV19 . CASKPSGAGSGEQYF TGTGCCAGTAAACCAAGTGGGGCAGGGTCTGGCGAGCAGTACTTC
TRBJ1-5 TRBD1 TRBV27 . CASSLLGAGGNQPQHF TGTGCCAGCAGTTTATTGGGGGCAGGGGGTAATCAGCCCCAGCATTTT
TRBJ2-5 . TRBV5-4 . CASSLRQGGGETQYF TGTGCCAGCAGCTTGAGACAGGGAGGAGGTGAGACCCAGTACTTC
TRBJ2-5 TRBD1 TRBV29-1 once CSGIIDRGAQYF TGCAGCGGGATAATCGACAGGGGAGCCCAGTACTTC
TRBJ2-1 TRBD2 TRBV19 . CASSIVAGGPDEQFF TGTGCCAGTAGTATAGTAGCGGGAGGGCCGGATGAGCAGTTCTTC
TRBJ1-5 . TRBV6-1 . CASKLGRGNHQPQHF TGTGCCAGCAAGTTGGGCAGGGGAAACCATCAGCCCCAGCATTTT
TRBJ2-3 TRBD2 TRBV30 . CAWSPFWGPGLAGGPADTQYF TGTGCCTGGAGTCCCTTTTGGGGTCCGGGACTAGCGGGAGGGCCGGCAGATACGCAGTATTTT
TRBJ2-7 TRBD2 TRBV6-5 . CASSRVAGDYEQYF TGTGCCAGCAGTCGAGTAGCGGGGGACTACGAGCAGTACTTC
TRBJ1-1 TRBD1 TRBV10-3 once CAIRGQGGTEAFF TGTGCCATCAGAGGACAGGGCGGGACTGAAGCTTTCTTT
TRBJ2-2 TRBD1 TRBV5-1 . CASSTRQGYSVGELFF TGCGCCAGCAGCACCCGACAGGGCTATTCGGTCGGGGAGCTGTTTTTT
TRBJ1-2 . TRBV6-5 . CASSRGANDGYTF TGTGCCAGCAGCCGAGGAGCAAACGATGGCTACACCTTC
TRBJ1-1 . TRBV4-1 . CASSRGGDTEAFF TGCGCCAGCAGCCGAGGAGGGGACACTGAAGCTTTCTTT